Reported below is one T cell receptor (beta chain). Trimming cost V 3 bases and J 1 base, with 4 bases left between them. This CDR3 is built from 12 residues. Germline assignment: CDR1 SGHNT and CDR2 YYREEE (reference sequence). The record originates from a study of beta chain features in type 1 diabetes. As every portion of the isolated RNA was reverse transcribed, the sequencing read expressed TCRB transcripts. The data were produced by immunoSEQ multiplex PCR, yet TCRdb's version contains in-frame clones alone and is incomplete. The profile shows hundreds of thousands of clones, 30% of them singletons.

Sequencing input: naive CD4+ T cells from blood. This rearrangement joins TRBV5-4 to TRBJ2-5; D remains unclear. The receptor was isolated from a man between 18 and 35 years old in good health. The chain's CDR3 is CASSYAQETQYF. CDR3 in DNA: TGTGCCAGCAGCTATGCCCAAGAGACCCAGTACTTC.